These 32 T cell receptor beta chains were sequenced from one sample in a study of cytomegalovirus exposure and HLA in healthy donors. Sequencing was performed with immunoSEQ multiplex PCR; in TCRdb, only in-frame clones are kept and a portion is missing. This sample carries roughly 60,000 clones, more than 90% of them seen once, and the ten largest clones take 0.7% to 0.95%. The specimen was PBMCs. The receptors were sampled from a man between 18 and 29 years old in good health and CMV-seronegative.

The rearrangement links TRBV7-9 to TRBJ2-5; the match to TRBD1 covers 7 bases. CDR3 length: 14 amino acids. After removal of 4 bases from V and 1 base from J, the junction contained 3 bases not matched to a gene. Germline V lookup: CDR1 SEHNR, CDR2 FQNEAQ (reference sequence). In nucleotides, the CDR3 is TGTGCCAGCAGCTCGGGACAGACCCAAGAGACCCAGTACTTC. Its protein product is CASSSGQTQETQYF.

This chain connects TRBV28 to TRBJ2-6, with D perhaps matching TRBD1 (6 bases). The CDR3 length is 17 residues. Germline V gene lookup returns CDR1 MDHEN and CDR2 SYDVKM. V lost 7 bases and J lost 0, with 16 bases in between. CDR3 bases: TGTGCCAGCACCCGGGACACCTCAAGCTCTGGGGCCAACGTCCTGACTTTC. Its protein is CASTRDTSSSGANVLTF. The full variable domain, completed using reference TRBV28 and TRBJ2-6, is DVKVTQSSRYLVKRTGEKVFLECVQDMDHENMFWYRQDPGLGLRLIYFSYDVKMKEKGDIPEGYSVSREKKERFSLILESASTNQTSMYLCASTRDTSSSGANVLTFGAGSRLTVL.

V is TRBV5-1 and J is TRBJ1-3, with 9 positions matching TRBD1. The CDR3 contains 15 residues. The V gene's germline CDR1 is SGHRS and CDR2 YFSETQ. V was clipped by 2 bases and J by 4 bases; unmatched bases: 4. CDR3 in amino acids: CASSLGTGTGNTIYF. For the CDR3, the DNA is TGCGCCAGCAGCTTAGGGACAGGGACCGGAAACACCATATATTTT.

The chain employs TRBV4-1 and TRBJ2-7; TRBD1 might be the D (5 bases). The CDR3 is 14 amino acids. From germline, CDR1 is MGHRA and CDR2 YSYEKL. Trimming removed 4 bases at V and 6 bases at J, with 16 bases between. The CDR3 DNA follows: TGCGCCAGCAGCCGGTTACCGACAGACGCCGAGCAGTACTTC. As protein: CASSRLPTDAEQYF.

The chain recombines TRBV7-9 with TRBJ1-5; TRBD1 matches 7 bases. Germline V gives CDR1 SEHNR, CDR2 FQNEAQ (reference sequence). CDR3 length: 14 amino acids. Trimming at V came to 5 bases and at J to 5 bases, leaving 6 bases not matched to a gene. The CDR3 DNA sequence: TGTGCCAGCAGCCCCGGACAGGCCGATCAGCCCCAGCATTTT. This codes for CASSPGQADQPQHF.

The chain has TRBV19 and TRBJ1-1; D perhaps matches TRBD1 (6 bases). With 5 bases removed from V and 4 bases from J, the gap between germline ends came to 14 bases. Looked up from germline, CDR1 is LNHDA and CDR2 is SQIVND (reference sequence). The CDR3 has 14 amino acids. CDR3 bases: TGTGCCAGTAGTGTCGACAGGCTCCGCACTGAAGCTTTCTTT. Translation: CASSVDRLRTEAFF.

The chain links TRBV4-1 to TRBJ2-7, with D possibly being TRBD1 (6 bases). This CDR3 region has 15 residues. The germline CDR1 and CDR2 sequences are MGHRA and YSYEKL. V was cut by 0 bases and J by 4 bases, with 13 bases left in between. CDR3 DNA sequence: TGCGCCAGCAGCCAAGATACGAAGGGGGTGTACGAGCAGTACTTC. It codes for CASSQDTKGVYEQYF.

V gene TRBV6-7 combines with J gene TRBJ2-3; 7 nucleotides match TRBD2. TRBV6-7 is placed among ORFs of uncertain function. The CDR3 totals 16 residues. V lost 9 bases, J lost 1 base, and 13 bases stayed unmatched. CDR3 loop: CARVLEGGRRTDTQYF. CDR3 DNA: TGTGCCAGGGTTTTGGAGGGAGGGCGGCGCACAGATACGCAGTATTTT.

This chain connects TRBV9 to TRBJ1-4; D unclear. V was cut by 0 bases and J by 8 bases, with 14 bases left in between. CDR1 is SGDLS and CDR2 is YYNGEE in the germline V gene. CDR3 size: 15 residues. CDR3 loop: CASSVVGRRNEKLFF. CDR3 coding DNA: TGTGCCAGCAGCGTAGTGGGCAGAAGAAACGAAAAACTGTTTTTT. The full variable domain, its missing parts supplied by reference TRBV9 and TRBJ1-4, is DSGVTQTPKHLITATGQRVTLRCSPRSGDLSVYWYQQSLDQGLQFLIQYYNGEERAKGNILERFSAQQFPDLHSELNLSSLELGDSALYFCASSVVGRRNEKLFFGSGTQLSVL.

The chain joins TRBV5-6 to TRBJ1-3, with 8 bases lining up with TRBD1. V trimming: 7 bases; J trimming: 2 bases; junction bases outside the gene matches: 5. CDR1 and CDR2 from the germline V gene are SGHDT and YYEEEE. This CDR3 region has 14 residues. This CDR3 reads CASSGQGTGNTIYF. As DNA, the CDR3 is TGTGCCAGCTCTGGACAGGGCACTGGAAACACCATATATTTT.

V gene TRBV7-9 combines with J gene TRBJ1-3; the match to TRBD1 covers 7 bases. This CDR3 is built from 15 residues. Germline assignment: CDR1 SEHNR and CDR2 FQNEAQ (reference sequence). J was trimmed by 4 bases and V by 5 bases; bases with no gene match: 8. This chain's CDR3 is CASSPWRGQGNTIYF. The CDR3 coding sequence is TGTGCCAGCAGCCCCTGGAGGGGGCAAGGAAACACCATATATTTT.

V is TRBV5-5 and J is TRBJ2-7; the match to TRBD1 covers 10 bases. Trimming cost V 0 bases and J 2 bases; bases outside gene matches: 8. CDR1 is SGHKS, CDR2 YYEKEE, per germline (reference sequence). The CDR3 extends over 17 amino acids. In DNA, the CDR3 is TGTGCCAGCAGCTTGGGAGGGACAGGGGAGGGTACCTACGAGCAGTACTTC. Protein: CASSLGGTGEGTYEQYF.

The J gene is TRBJ2-5, the V gene TRBV29-1; 8 bases align to TRBD2. The J segment lost 5 bases and the V segment lost 6 bases, leaving 11 bases of the junction unmatched. CDR3 length: 14 residues. Germline CDR1 is SQVTM and CDR2 is ANQGSEA. The chain's CDR3 is CSVRKQREWETQYF. In DNA, the CDR3 is TGCAGCGTCCGAAAGCAGCGGGAGTGGGAGACCCAGTACTTC.

DNA for the CDR3: TGTGCCAGCAGCTTGGAGGGTAGCGGGAGGGCCTTGATGACAGATACGCAGTATTTT. This gives the protein CASSLEGSGRALMTDTQYF. The chain combines TRBV5-6 with TRBJ2-3; 11 bases are a match to TRBD2. Per the germline V gene, CDR1 is SGHDT and CDR2 is YYEEEE. The CDR3 runs to 19 residues. The V and J ends lost 0 bases and 3 bases, in that order; junction bases with no gene match: 12.

CDR3 protein: CASSYASGTYEQYF. The CDR3 DNA is TGCGCCAGCAGCTACGCTAGCGGGACCTACGAGCAGTACTTC. The chain has TRBV5-1 and TRBJ2-7; 9 nucleotides match TRBD2. The junction had 3 bases not matched to a gene; V was cut back by 3 bases and J by 2 bases. Germline V gene sequence: CDR1 SGHRS, CDR2 YFSETQ. This CDR3 contains 14 residues. The full variable domain, in which reference TRBV5-1 and TRBJ2-7 provide the parts outside the CDR3, is KAGVTQTPRYLIKTRGQQVTLSCSPISGHRSVSWYQQTPGQGLQFLFEYFSETQRNKGNFPGRFSGRQFSNSRSEMNVSTLELGDSALYLCASSYASGTYEQYFGPGTRLTVT.

This clone was recorded only once. The junction differs from germline at one of its ends, possibly a read error. Other DNA sequences from this sample encode an identical CDR3 as well. The chain is built from TRBV27 and TRBJ2-7, with 10 bases that match TRBD1. The CDR3 sequence is 14 residues long. CDR1 is MNHEY and CDR2 is SMNVEV in the germline V gene (reference sequence). The CDR3 here is CASRLGTGAYEQYF. In DNA form, the CDR3 reads TGTGCCAGCAGGCTCGGGACAGGGGCCTACGAGCAGTACTTT.

The chain recombines TRBV6-5 with TRBJ2-3, with 9 bases fitting TRBD1. CDR3 size: 16 residues. With V trimmed by 2 bases and J by 4 bases, 7 bases remained unmatched. Germline V gene sequence: CDR1 MNHEY, CDR2 SVGAGI. CDR3 protein: CASSYRGTGLADTQYF. As DNA, the CDR3 is TGTGCCAGCAGTTACCGCGGGACAGGGTTAGCAGATACGCAGTATTTT.

The chain's CDR3 is CASSPEQGTGANVLTF. In DNA, the CDR3 is TGTGCCAGCAGCCCTGAACAGGGAACTGGGGCCAACGTCCTGACTTTC. The V gene is TRBV5-6, the J gene TRBJ2-6; TRBD1 might be the D (6 bases). This CDR3 is 16 amino acids long. CDR1 and CDR2 from the germline V gene are SGHDT and YYEEEE. V lost 4 bases and J lost 2, with 13 bases in between. Full variable domain (rest looked up from reference TRBV5-6 and TRBJ2-6): DAGVTQSPTHLIKTRGQQVTLRCSPKSGHDTVSWYQQALGQGPQFIFQYYEEEERQRGNFPDRFSGHQFPNYSSELNVNALLLGDSALYLCASSPEQGTGANVLTFGAGSRLTVL.

The chain is built from TRBV6-5 and TRBJ2-3; weak D call: TRBD2 (5 bases). Germline V gene lookup returns CDR1 MNHEY and CDR2 SVGAGI. This CDR3 is built from 16 residues. Trimming stripped 3 bases from V and 0 bases from J, with 13 bases between. CDR3 nucleotide sequence: TGTGCCAGCAGTTATTCCCTTCGGGGTAGCACAGATACGCAGTATTTT. Translated: CASSYSLRGSTDTQYF.

The V and J genes are TRBV5-1 and TRBJ2-7; 9 bases fit TRBD1. CDR3 length: 15 amino acids. Per germline, CDR1 SGHRS and CDR2 YFSETQ. The J segment lost 3 bases and the V segment lost 4 bases, leaving 8 bases of the junction unmatched. The CDR3 region has the DNA TGCGCCAGCAGCATCCAGACAGGGGGTTTCTACGAGCAGTACTTC. Its translation: CASSIQTGGFYEQYF.

This sequence joins TRBV29-1 and TRBJ2-2; TRBD1 agrees at 8 bases. The CDR3 length is 13 residues. With V trimmed by 7 bases and J by 0 bases, 1 base remained unmatched. Germline V lookup: CDR1 SQVTM, CDR2 ANQGSEA. The CDR3 here is CSADRANTGELFF. CDR3 nucleotides: TGCAGCGCGGACAGGGCGAACACCGGGGAGCTGTTTTTT.

The CDR3 is CASSSRSLRGTEAFF. The CDR3 nucleotides are TGTGCCAGCAGCTCTCGGAGTCTGAGAGGCACTGAAGCTTTCTTT. The chain has TRBV7-2 and TRBJ1-1; D unclear. The V and J ends lost 4 bases and 4 bases respectively, with 16 bases between them. Germline values: CDR1 SGHTA, CDR2 FQGNSA. The CDR3 is made up of 15 amino acids.

CDR3 nucleotide sequence: TGTGCCAGTAGCCCGGTCCCCAGGGGCGGCGGGGAGCTGTTTTTT. Translation: CASSPVPRGGGELFF. The chain is built from TRBV19 and TRBJ2-2, with a weak D call TRBD1 (6 bases). The V and J ends lost 6 bases and 7 bases respectively, with 18 bases between them. The CDR3 extends over 15 amino acids. Germline assignment: CDR1 LNHDA and CDR2 SQIVND (reference sequence).

The rearrangement joins TRBV5-1 to TRBJ2-2; possible D gene TRBD2, 6 bases. Germline CDR1 SGHRS, CDR2 YFSETQ. The CDR3 consists of 16 residues. Between the trimmed V and J ends, which lost 1 base and 0 bases, there was a span of 10 bases. In DNA form, the CDR3 reads TGCGCCAGCAGCTTGTGGGGCGGGACGAACACCGGGGAGCTGTTTTTT. Translation gives CASSLWGGTNTGELFF.

V and J are TRBV7-9 and TRBJ1-4; the D is unclear. V was pared by 4 bases and J by 7 bases, with 10 bases between. Germline CDR1 SEHNR, CDR2 FQNEAQ (reference sequence). The CDR3 is made up of 13 amino acids. The CDR3 DNA follows: TGTGCCAGCAGCTACTCACGGGGTGAAAAACTGTTTTTT. It specifies CASSYSRGEKLFF. The complete variable domain, with remaining parts taken from reference TRBV7-9 and TRBJ1-4, reads DTGVSQNPRHKITKRGQNVTFRCDPISEHNRLYWYRQTLGQGPEFLTYFQNEAQLEKSRLLSDRFSAERPKGSFSTLEIQRTEQGDSAMYLCASSYSRGEKLFFGSGTQLSVL.

This clone was detected once. V and J are TRBV6-5 and TRBJ2-2; D is possibly TRBD2 (7 bases). Germline values: CDR1 MNHEY, CDR2 SVGAGI. This CDR3 has 14 amino acids. V shed 5 bases and J shed 6 bases, with 13 bases lying between them. CDR3 sequence reads: CASSQAGAAGELFF. CDR3 DNA sequence: TGTGCCAGCAGTCAGGCGGGGGCGGCCGGGGAGCTGTTTTTT.

The rearrangement links TRBV27 to TRBJ2-3, with a possible D match to TRBD1 (6 bases). V was cut by 5 bases and J by 2 bases, with 11 bases left in between. CDR3 length: 14 amino acids. The germline CDR1 and CDR2 sequences are MNHEY and SMNVEV (reference sequence). The DNA of the CDR3 is TGTGCCAGCAGTCCAGGACAGATCACAGATACGCAGTATTTT. Encoded protein: CASSPGQITDTQYF.

The V gene is TRBV27, the J gene TRBJ2-2, with 13 bases identical to TRBD2. The germline gives CDR1 MNHEY, CDR2 SMNVEV (reference sequence). This CDR3 contains 17 residues. With V trimmed by 10 bases and J by 5 bases, 13 bases remained unmatched. The CDR3 nucleotides are TGTGCCACGGCAGGACTAGCGGGAGTCGCAAGAACCGGGGAGCTGTTTTTT. Translation gives CATAGLAGVARTGELFF.

The chain carries TRBV7-2 and TRBJ2-1; D unresolved. Trimming took off 5 bases at V and 7 bases at J, with 12 bases between the two ends. The CDR3 runs 13 residues. The germline CDR1 and CDR2 sequences are SGHTA and FQGNSA. DNA of the CDR3: TGTGCCAGCAGCCCTCGCCCCCAGAATGAGCAGTTCTTC. The encoded protein is CASSPRPQNEQFF.

The chain uses TRBV11-3 and TRBJ2-1, with D maybe TRBD2 (6 bases). Germline loops: CDR1 SGHNT, CDR2 YENEEA. V lost 3 bases and J 6 bases, leaving 12 bases between the germline ends. CDR3 size: 14 residues. CDR3 sequence: CASSLGLEFNEQFF. CDR3 in DNA: TGTGCCAGCAGCTTGGGACTGGAGTTCAATGAGCAGTTCTTC.

The chain employs TRBV28 and TRBJ2-2, with TRBD1 identical over 7 bases. CDR3 length: 15 residues. Germline CDR1 reads MDHEN; CDR2 reads SYDVKM. The trim removed 6 bases at V and 1 base at J, leaving 5 bases unmatched. DNA of the CDR3: TGTGCCAGCAGCCGAGGGGGCTTGAACACCGGGGAGCTGTTTTTT. Translated, it gives CASSRGGLNTGELFF.

The chain combines TRBV5-1 with TRBJ2-5; 14 bases match TRBD2. Germline CDR1 reads SGHRS; CDR2 reads YFSETQ. The CDR3 is made up of 18 amino acids. V lost 4 bases and J lost 5; bases outside the gene matches: 13. CDR3 sequence (DNA): TGCGCCAGCAGCACGACACCGGGACTAGCGGGAGTGGGGGAGACCCAGTACTTC. Amino acids: CASSTTPGLAGVGETQYF. The complete variable domain, with remaining parts taken from reference TRBV5-1 and TRBJ2-5, reads KAGVTQTPRYLIKTRGQQVTLSCSPISGHRSVSWYQQTPGQGLQFLFEYFSETQRNKGNFPGRFSGRQFSNSRSEMNVSTLELGDSALYLCASSTTPGLAGVGETQYFGPGTRLLVL.